This T cell receptor beta chain was recovered during a study of beta chain features in type 1 diabetes. Study overall: Sorted cells examined across all samples numbered roughly 99,000,000.

With 4 bases removed from V and 1 base from J, the gap between germline ends came to 13 bases. CDR1 is SGHTA, CDR2 FQGNSA, per germline. The CDR3 runs to 15 residues. Every bit of the isolated RNA underwent reverse transcription, so sequencing read expressed TCRB transcripts. Method: immunoSEQ multiplex PCR; TCRdb's copy keeps in-frame clones and lacks some. The data hold roughly 350,000 clones, with approximately 9.9% observed a single time. This chain links TRBV7-2 with TRBJ2-5, with a weak D call TRBD2 (6 bases). This clonotype was sampled from a woman aged 30 to 39 in good health. Sequencing was performed on naive CD4+ T cells from blood. The chain's CDR3 is CASSSLAASQETQYF. CDR3 sequence (DNA): TGTGCCAGCAGCTCGTTAGCGGCATCCCAAGAGACCCAGTACTTC.